This entry features one TCR beta chain sequence. Use of 60 Vbeta and 13 Jbeta primers characterized the PCR. TCRdb's copy holds only in-frame clones and misses some; the assay was immunoSEQ multiplex PCR. The sample includes 140,000 to 150,000 clones, 60% to 80% seen only once; the top ten take around 3.6%. Germline lookup yields CDR1 SEHNR and CDR2 FQNEAQ (reference sequence). The CDR3 loop spans 12 amino acids. V was pared by 1 base and J by 6 bases, with 5 bases between. The data derive from a study of cytomegalovirus exposure and HLA in healthy donors. Sequencing was done on a sample of PBMCs. This sequence was found in a male donor in good health and CMV-seronegative. This rearrangement joins TRBV7-9 to TRBJ2-3; D unresolved. CDR3 nucleotides: TGTGCCAGCAGCTTAGTCGTCGATACGCAGTATTTT. Translation gives CASSLVVDTQYF.